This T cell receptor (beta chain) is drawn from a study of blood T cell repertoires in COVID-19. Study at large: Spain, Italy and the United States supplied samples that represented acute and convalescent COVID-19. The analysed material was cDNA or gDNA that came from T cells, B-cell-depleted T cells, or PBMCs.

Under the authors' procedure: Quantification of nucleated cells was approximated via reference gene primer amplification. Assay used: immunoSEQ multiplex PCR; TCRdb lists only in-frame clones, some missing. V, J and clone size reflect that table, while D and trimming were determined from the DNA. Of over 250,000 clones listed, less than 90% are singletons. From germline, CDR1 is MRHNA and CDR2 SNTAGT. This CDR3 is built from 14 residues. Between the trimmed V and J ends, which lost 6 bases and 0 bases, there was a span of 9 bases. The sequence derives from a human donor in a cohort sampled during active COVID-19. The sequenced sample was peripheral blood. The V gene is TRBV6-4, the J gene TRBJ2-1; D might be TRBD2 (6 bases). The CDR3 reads CASSRAGSYNEQFF. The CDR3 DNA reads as TGTGCCAGCAGCAGAGCGGGCTCCTACAATGAGCAGTTCTTC.